The rows below give T cell receptor beta chains drawn from one sample of a study of blood T cell repertoires in COVID-19. Measured with immunoSEQ multiplex PCR; TCRdb has only the in-frame clones, and not every one. The sample lists about 75,000 clones, approximately 82% occurring once. What was sequenced was peripheral blood. These receptors all stem from a woman aged 45 to 65 with acute or convalescent COVID-19. CDR3s include the opening cysteine and the closing phenylalanine or tryptophan.

J gene: TRBJ2-1
V gene: TRBV19
CDR3 protein: CASSPSRGGRYNEQFF

J gene: TRBJ1-1
V gene: TRBV4-3
CDR3 protein: CASSQARSGGLNTEAFF

J gene: TRBJ1-4
V gene: TRBV1
CDR3 protein: CTSQIGDKLEKLFF

J gene: TRBJ2-2
V gene: TRBV20-1
CDR3 protein: CSASRGTNTGELFF

J gene: TRBJ2-5
V gene: TRBV6-5
CDR3 protein: CASSPRQGRETQYF

J gene: TRBJ2-5
V gene: TRBV18
CDR3 protein: CASSPPQQIQETQYF

J gene: TRBJ2-7
V gene: TRBV6-5
CDR3 protein: CASSRDSQTSYEQYF

J gene: TRBJ2-7
V gene: TRBV28
CDR3 protein: CASSINRAREQYF

J gene: TRBJ1-5
V gene: TRBV5-6
CDR3 protein: CASSSQGSNQPQHF

J gene: TRBJ2-7
V gene: TRBV29-1
CDR3 protein: CSAGTGAYEQYF

J gene: TRBJ2-1
V gene: TRBV18
CDR3 protein: CASSGQGLAGGSSYNEQFF

J gene: TRBJ1-2
V gene: TRBV4-1
CDR3 protein: CASSQVGRGNYGYTF

J gene: TRBJ2-7
V gene: TRBV7-8
CDR3 protein: CAWSVGRGRALTCEQYF

J gene: TRBJ1-1
V gene: TRBV18
CDR3 protein: CASSPPFLNTEAFF

J gene: TRBJ1-5
V gene: TRBV7-2
CDR3 protein: CASSPGGMYNQPQHF

J gene: TRBJ1-1
V gene: TRBV18
CDR3 protein: CASSPRGSAAGTEAFF

J gene: TRBJ2-7
V gene: TRBV6-1
CDR3 protein: CASSEVSYEQYF

J gene: TRBJ2-5
V gene: TRBV7-3
CDR3 protein: CASARGGKETQYF

J gene: TRBJ2-3
V gene: TRBV28
CDR3 protein: CASSPTPHTDTQYF

J gene: TRBJ1-1
V gene: TRBV7-2
CDR3 protein: CASSLAWSPEAFF

J gene: TRBJ1-5
V gene: TRBV5-5
CDR3 protein: CASSPDMDQPQHF

J gene: TRBJ2-5
V gene: TRBV29-1
CDR3 protein: CSVSPSGTGQETQYF

J gene: TRBJ2-1
V gene: TRBV29-1
CDR3 protein: CSTRGGTIDEQFF

J gene: TRBJ1-2
V gene: TRBV7-9
CDR3 protein: CASSPGGLEDGYTF

J gene: TRBJ1-2
V gene: TRBV5-1
CDR3 protein: CASSPGQYYGYTF

J gene: TRBJ2-7
V gene: TRBV2
CDR3 protein: CASSVGRAYEQYF

J gene: TRBJ1-1
V gene: TRBV18
CDR3 protein: CASSQQIGETNTEAFF

J gene: TRBJ2-2
V gene: TRBV4-3
CDR3 protein: CASSQEWASGTNTGELFF

J gene: TRBJ2-1
V gene: TRBV10-1
CDR3 protein: CASSEASGFGLAGVVAGGEQFF

J gene: TRBJ2-3
V gene: TRBV7-2
CDR3 protein: CASSLPVVHTQYF

J gene: TRBJ1-6
V gene: TRBV19
CDR3 protein: CASAWEVSGGVSPLHF

J gene: TRBJ2-5
V gene: TRBV5-6
CDR3 protein: CASSLLSGVGIGETQYF

J gene: TRBJ2-5
V gene: TRBV20-1
CDR3 protein: CSPRSQETQYF

J gene: TRBJ2-1
V gene: TRBV13
CDR3 protein: CASSLERGIYNEQFF

J gene: TRBJ2-1
V gene: TRBV6-6
CDR3 protein: CASSSLWEQFF

J gene: TRBJ1-2
V gene: TRBV7-9
CDR3 protein: CASRPPGMNYGYTF

J gene: TRBJ2-7
V gene: TRBV6-2/TRBV6-3
CDR3 protein: CASSRPRTSSTYEQYF

J gene: TRBJ1-1
V gene: TRBV6-5
CDR3 protein: CASSYSTGRTEAFF

J gene: TRBJ2-5
V gene: TRBV7-8
CDR3 protein: CASSFTGQETQYF

J gene: TRBJ2-3
V gene: TRBV29-1
CDR3 protein: CSVGGVWADNTDTQYF

J gene: TRBJ2-2
V gene: TRBV12-5
CDR3 protein: CASGLRAGGSVGELFF

J gene: TRBJ2-2
V gene: TRBV12-5
CDR3 protein: CASGFTPNTGELFF

J gene: TRBJ2-6
V gene: TRBV9
CDR3 protein: CASRGSTSGANVLTF

J gene: TRBJ2-1
V gene: TRBV14
CDR3 protein: CASSQRRGRLNEQFF

J gene: TRBJ2-7
V gene: TRBV7-2
CDR3 protein: CASSRDNEQYF

J gene: TRBJ1-5
V gene: TRBV18
CDR3 protein: CASFRDYNQPQHF

J gene: TRBJ2-7
V gene: TRBV6-5
CDR3 protein: CASSYALAGGYEQYF

J gene: TRBJ2-7
V gene: TRBV7-6
CDR3 protein: CASSLRQGADEQYF